This TCR beta chain originates from a study of shared clonotypes between healthy human individuals. Assay used: immunoSEQ multiplex PCR; TCRdb lists only in-frame clones, some missing. The sample shows hundreds of thousands of clones, approximately 96% of them seen only once. The V and J ends lost 3 bases and 0 bases respectively, with 7 bases between them. Germline V gene lookup returns CDR1 MDHEN and CDR2 SYDVKM. CDR3 length: 14 amino acids. Points from the study as a whole: Since donors were few, the genetic and exposure-history diversity represented was limited. Generation probabilities were higher for clonotypes shared across all four sorted-subset donors than for unshared ones. Despite large depth, rarefaction showed incomplete sorted-subset sequencing.

In the case of this clone: No antigen is known for it. Other DNA sequences in this specimen translate into the identical CDR3.

The naive CD8 population came from CD45RO-negative cells selected for CCR7, without terminally differentiated effector memory CD45RA+ cells. V usage is TRBV28 and J usage is TRBJ2-3; no definite D call. Sequencing was carried out using naive CD8+ T cells sorted from blood. This clonotype originated in a woman aged 25 to 39 in good health. CDR3 amino acids: CASSLTGSTDTQYF. In DNA, the CDR3 is TGTGCCAGCAGTTTGACCGGGAGCACAGATACGCAGTATTTT.